Given below is one T cell receptor beta chain in context. Per the original data handling: Counts of nucleated cells, estimated from reference gene primer amplification, were obtained. The table came from immunoSEQ multiplex PCR; TCRdb's copy has only in-frame clones and leaves some out. V and J calls and clone size are copied from that table; D and trimming were computed from the DNA. The sample gives 100,000 to 120,000 clones, roughly 80% of which show up once; roughly 10% is in the top ten. These data originate in a study of blood T cell repertoires in COVID-19. Trimming removed 4 bases at V and 7 bases at J, with 17 bases between. The CDR3 is made up of 14 amino acids. Per the germline V gene, CDR1 is SGHTS and CDR2 is YDEGEE.

The chain links TRBV5-8 to TRBJ1-1; D call uncertain. What was sequenced was peripheral blood. The receptor comes from a woman between 65 and 79 years old with acute or convalescent COVID-19. The CDR3 spells CASSGRALGGEAFF. Here the CDR3 DNA reads TGTGCCAGCAGCGGACGGGCTCTGGGAGGTGAAGCTTTCTTT.